This T cell receptor beta chain was documented in a study of CD8 T cell repertoires and HIV-1 epitope variants. This table comes from immunoSEQ multiplex PCR, and its TCRdb copy is limited to in-frame clones, with some not included. The sample includes some 5,000 clones, about 67% of them seen just once. Germline loops: CDR1 SGHTA, CDR2 FQGNSA. The trim removed 6 bases at V and 3 bases at J, leaving 7 bases unmatched. The CDR3 runs 15 residues. This clone has a handful of counts. Its antigen is unknown. The rearrangement joins TRBV7-2 to TRBJ2-7; 11 bases agree with TRBD2. This TCR derives from a male donor with HIV. The specimen sequenced was cultured CD8+ T cells derived from PBMCs. CDR3 protein: CASRPRTSGYYEQYF. Here the CDR3 DNA reads TGTGCCAGCAGACCGAGGACTAGCGGGTACTACGAGCAGTACTTC.